This T cell receptor (beta chain) was recovered during a study of T cells after yellow fever vaccination. The study, taken as a whole, reports: Bulk-population clonotypes that are abundant could appear as contaminants in FACS-sorted repertoires.

This clonotype was seen many times. The antigen remains undetermined. TCRdb reanalysed the 5' RACE reads using MiXCR and keeps one entry per CDR3 protein. The sample lists roughly 310,000 distinct CDR3 sequences, around 4% occurring once. V gave up 2 bases and J gave up 4 bases; unmatched junction bases: 12. The germline gives CDR1 MNHNY, CDR2 SVGAGI (reference sequence). There are 20 residues in the CDR3. The chain joins TRBV6-6 to TRBJ2-2; 14 bases are shared with TRBD2. This specimen consisted of PBMCs, obtained on the day of the yellow fever booster vaccination. The sequence derives from a man between 18 and 29 years old who received the YFV17D yellow fever vaccine. The CDR3 reads CASSYARGLAGGFVTGELFF. In DNA form, the CDR3 reads TGTGCCAGCAGTTACGCTCGCGGACTAGCGGGGGGATTTGTCACCGGGGAGCTGTTTTTT.